The entry below gives a single T cell receptor (beta chain) sequence along with its context. The assay was immunoSEQ multiplex PCR, and TCRdb's table has in-frame clones only and misses some. The sample shows 180,000 or so clones, about 82% of them seen only once. This sample is drawn from a study of blood T cell repertoires in COVID-19. From germline, CDR1 is SNHLY and CDR2 FYNNEI. The CDR3 spans 14 residues. The ends lost 6 bases at V and 4 bases at J; junction bases unmatched: 9. The source is a woman in her 30s who had recovered from COVID-19. V and J are TRBV2 and TRBJ2-7; 7 bases fit TRBD1. The sample was PBMCs or T cells enriched from blood (not recorded which). CDR3: CASRIQGQVYEQYF. The CDR3 region has the DNA TGTGCCAGCAGGATACAGGGGCAGGTTTACGAGCAGTACTTC. The whole variable domain, remainder taken from reference TRBV2 and TRBJ2-7, is EPEVTQTPSHQVTQMGQEVILRCVPISNHLYFYWYRQILGQKVEFLVSFYNNEISEKSEIFDDQFSVERPDGSNFTLKIRSTKLEDSAMYFCASRIQGQVYEQYFGPGTRLTVT.